The present T cell receptor (beta chain) was sequenced within a study of OX40 agonist ivuxolimab in advanced cancers. Study overall: The study enrolled dose-escalation patients with hepatocellular carcinoma, melanoma, renal cell or head and neck cancer.

A word on this clone: The target antigen is unknown.

Regarding the study as a whole: Normalized T-cell clonal expansion was also low in a subset of nonresponders.

Sequencing used immunoSEQ multiplex PCR; TCRdb keeps in-frame clones, though not all of them. Counted here are 110,000 or so clones, approximately 90% occurring once; the ten biggest clones make up about 0.67%. Enrollment shut out patients with autoimmune disease history or systemic immunosuppression. The CDR3 is 17 residues long. V trimming: 1 base; J trimming: 5 bases; junction bases outside the gene matches: 8. The germline CDR1 and CDR2 sequences are SGHDN and FVKESK. The TCR originated in an adult with an advanced solid tumor such as melanoma, head and neck, liver or kidney cancer. The chain combines TRBV14 with TRBJ2-5; 12 bases agree with TRBD2. The sequenced sample was CD4+ or CD8+ T cells sorted from blood, obtained in a trial of the OX40 agonist ivuxolimab. The CDR3 region is CASSQGPLAGGLETQYF. The CDR3 DNA reads TGTGCCAGCAGCCAAGGCCCTCTAGCGGGAGGGCTGGAGACCCAGTACTTC.